Shown below are 22 T cell receptor beta chains from a single sample sequenced in a study of shared clonotypes between healthy human individuals. Selected positively for CCR7 and CD45RO-negative, naive CD8 cells excluded terminally differentiated effector memory CD45RA+ cells. Using immunoSEQ multiplex PCR, the repertoire was profiled, and TCRdb retains in-frame clones only, with some absent. The table lists millions of clones, roughly 91% of them singletons, with about 1.8% in the top ten. Sequencing was performed on naive CD8+ T cells from PBMCs. The origin of the receptors is a young man in good health. Some clones in this sample may be carry-over from other donors' samples.

The genes are TRBV18 and TRBJ2-3, with D possibly TRBD2 on 5 matching bases. Per the germline V gene, CDR1 is KGHSH and CDR2 is LQKENI. CDR3 length: 17 residues. V lost 2 bases and J 0 bases, leaving 15 bases between the germline ends. In nucleotides, the CDR3 is TGTGCCAGCTCACCAGTGGGCTCGCGGGCTAGCACAGATACGCAGTATTTT. Translated: CASSPVGSRASTDTQYF.

The J gene is TRBJ1-2, the V gene TRBV28; 9 bases are a match to TRBD1. The J segment lost 4 bases and the V segment lost 2 bases, leaving 5 bases of the junction unmatched. The CDR3 has 15 residues. Germline values: CDR1 MDHEN, CDR2 SYDVKM. CDR3 sequence: CASSLMVTGGYGYTF. Here the CDR3 DNA reads TGTGCCAGCAGTTTAATGGTGACAGGGGGCTATGGCTACACCTTC.

The V call is TRBV15, the J call TRBJ2-3; D is possibly TRBD2 (5 bases). Germline CDR1 LNHNV, CDR2 YYDKDF (reference sequence). The CDR3 sequence is 15 residues long. V lost 2 bases to trimming and J lost 6 bases, with 15 bases between them. CDR3 nucleotides: TGTGCCACCAGCAGAACCTACGGGATCTCGGATACGCAGTATTTT. It is translated as CATSRTYGISDTQYF.

The genes are TRBV7-9 and TRBJ2-2; D perhaps matches TRBD2 (5 bases). Germline assignment: CDR1 SEHNR and CDR2 FQNEAQ (reference sequence). V was cut by 5 bases and J by 5 bases, with 15 bases left in between. The CDR3 has 15 amino acids. Here the CDR3 reads CASSRSPGVTGELFF. In DNA, the CDR3 is TGTGCCAGCAGCCGATCCCCCGGGGTTACCGGGGAGCTGTTTTTT.

For the CDR3, the DNA is TGTGCCAGCAGCCTTCTCGGACTAGCGGAAAACTACGAGCAGTACTTC. Encoded protein: CASSLLGLAENYEQYF. The chain joins TRBV28 to TRBJ2-7, with 10 positions matching TRBD2. V gave up 6 bases and J gave up 3 bases; unmatched junction bases: 11. The CDR3 is 16 residues long. Germline-derived CDR1 and CDR2 are MDHEN and SYDVKM.

Regarding this clone: Other nucleotide sequences in the sample specify the same CDR3. The chain links TRBV27 to TRBJ2-7, with D possibly TRBD2 on 6 matching bases. V dropped 5 bases and J dropped 0 bases, with 8 bases sitting between them. This CDR3 has 13 residues. In germline, CDR1 is MNHEY, CDR2 SMNVEV (reference sequence). The CDR3 DNA reads TGTGCCAGCAGTCCCGGGGGCTCCTACGAGCAGTACTTC. It yields the protein CASSPGGSYEQYF.

The chain has TRBV28 and TRBJ1-4; no clear D gene. With 7 bases removed from V and 7 bases from J, the gap between germline ends came to 16 bases. Germline V gene lookup returns CDR1 MDHEN and CDR2 SYDVKM. This CDR3 is built from 14 residues. The CDR3 DNA sequence: TGTGCCAGCATCCCTCACCCCAGGACTGAAAAACTGTTTTTT. Its translation: CASIPHPRTEKLFF. Looking up the rest from reference TRBV28 and TRBJ1-4 gives the full variable domain: DVKVTQSSRYLVKRTGEKVFLECVQDMDHENMFWYRQDPGLGLRLIYFSYDVKMKEKGDIPEGYSVSREKKERFSLILESASTNQTSMYLCASIPHPRTEKLFFGSGTQLSVL.

The chain has TRBV27 and TRBJ1-2; D call uncertain. Germline V gene data show CDR1 as MNHEY and CDR2 as SMNVEV (reference sequence). This CDR3 region has 16 residues. V was pared by 0 bases and J by 8 bases, with 19 bases between. CDR3 in amino acids: CASSLSPRPLSGGYTF. In DNA form, the CDR3 reads TGTGCCAGCAGTTTATCGCCCAGACCTCTCTCGGGAGGCTACACCTTC.

This chain uses TRBV5-4 with TRBJ2-3; D may be TRBD1 or TRBD2 (5 bases each). CDR1 and CDR2 from the germline V gene are SGHNT and YYREEE (reference sequence). The V and J ends lost 4 bases and 4 bases respectively, with 10 bases between them. This CDR3 spans 13 amino acids. This CDR3 reads CASSPRGADTQYF. The CDR3 region has the DNA TGTGCCAGCAGCCCAAGAGGGGCAGATACGCAGTATTTT.

The V and J genes are TRBV7-2 and TRBJ2-3; a weak D match, TRBD1 (7 bases). The CDR3 spans 15 residues. Germline V CDR1 and CDR2: SGHTA, FQGNSA. The V gene lost 6 bases and the J gene lost 0 bases, with 13 bases spanning the gap. CDR3 coding DNA: TGTGCCAGCAGGGGGGGACAGTTTAGCACAGATACGCAGTATTTT. It specifies CASRGGQFSTDTQYF.

The chain links TRBV4-1 to TRBJ2-1; D unresolved. Per the germline V gene, CDR1 is MGHRA and CDR2 is YSYEKL. The ends were cut back, 1 base at V and 8 bases at J, with 12 bases in the middle. The CDR3 runs 14 residues. CDR3 sequence (DNA): TGCGCCAGCAGCCAAGTGGGGATAGAGGATGAGCAGTTCTTC. Residues: CASSQVGIEDEQFF.

V is TRBV5-1 and J is TRBJ2-1; D assignment may be TRBD1 or TRBD2 (5 bases each). CDR1 is SGHRS, CDR2 YFSETQ, per germline. The CDR3 is made up of 14 amino acids. Trimming stripped 3 bases from V and 5 bases from J, with 12 bases between. The CDR3 DNA is TGCGCCAGCAGCTGGCGGGTAGGGGACAATGAGCAGTTCTTC. Translated: CASSWRVGDNEQFF.

The V and J genes are TRBV5-1 and TRBJ2-7; D remains unclear. Trimming shortened V by 1 base and J by 4 bases, and 9 bases separated the two germline ends. The CDR3 runs to 13 residues. Germline V gene lookup returns CDR1 SGHRS and CDR2 YFSETQ. The CDR3 DNA sequence: TGCGCCAGCAGCTTGTTTTCCGGATACGAGCAGTACTTC. Translating it yields CASSLFSGYEQYF.

V gene TRBV27 combines with J gene TRBJ2-7; 7 positions match TRBD2. CDR1 is MNHEY and CDR2 is SMNVEV in the germline V gene (reference sequence). The V and J ends lost 6 bases and 2 bases, in that order; junction bases with no gene match: 10. This CDR3 region has 15 residues. The CDR3 coding sequence is TGTGCCAGCAGCCCCGCGGGAGCCCGCACCTACGAGCAGTACTTC. Translated, it gives CASSPAGARTYEQYF.

The chain employs TRBV15 and TRBJ2-2, with D maybe TRBD2 (6 bases). The CDR3 sequence is 17 residues long. Germline CDR1 reads LNHNV; CDR2 reads YYDKDF (reference sequence). Between the trimmed V and J ends, which lost 3 bases and 6 bases, there was a span of 20 bases. This chain's CDR3 is CATSSIAGTLKAGELFF. As DNA, the CDR3 is TGTGCCACCAGCAGTATTGCGGGGACCCTAAAGGCCGGGGAGCTGTTTTTT.

The chain couples TRBV28 to TRBJ1-1; D might be TRBD1 (5 bases). Looked up from germline, CDR1 is MDHEN and CDR2 is SYDVKM. The CDR3 totals 17 residues. The ends were cut back, 2 bases at V and 6 bases at J, with 22 bases in the middle. CDR3 sequence reads: CASSLDRAGRVFAEAFF. In DNA, the CDR3 is TGTGCCAGCAGTTTAGATCGGGCAGGGAGAGTATTCGCTGAAGCTTTCTTT.

This chain joins TRBV7-9 and TRBJ2-2; D remains unclear. The V gene lost 2 bases and the J gene lost 4 bases, with 11 bases spanning the gap. Germline values: CDR1 SEHNR, CDR2 FQNEAQ (reference sequence). This CDR3 region has 15 residues. The CDR3 DNA sequence: TGTGCCAGCAGCTTATTAGGGCCGAGCACCGGGGAGCTGTTTTTT. It specifies CASSLLGPSTGELFF.

The rearrangement links TRBV2 to TRBJ1-4; D gene unclear. The CDR3 is 14 residues long. Germline lookup yields CDR1 SNHLY and CDR2 FYNNEI. V lost 5 bases to trimming and J lost 3 bases, with 10 bases between them. CDR3 protein: CASSWTGPNEKLFF. DNA of the CDR3: TGTGCCAGCAGTTGGACGGGCCCTAATGAAAAACTGTTTTTT.

As for this clone: This sample includes further DNA sequences coding for the same CDR3. The gene calls are TRBV7-9 and TRBJ1-5; D gene uncertain. CDR1 is SEHNR and CDR2 is FQNEAQ in the germline V gene (reference sequence). The CDR3 is 12 residues long. Between the trimmed V and J ends, which lost 1 base and 7 bases, there was a span of 5 bases. As DNA, the CDR3 is TGTGCCAGCAGCTTAGTCGGCCAGCCCCAGCATTTT. Translating it yields CASSLVGQPQHF.

The rearrangement links TRBV27 to TRBJ2-7; D is uncertain. CDR3 length: 13 residues. CDR1 and CDR2 (germline): MNHEY, SMNVEV (reference sequence). V lost 5 bases, J lost 10 bases, and 18 bases lay in between. In DNA, the CDR3 is TGTGCCAGCAGTCTGTCCGTGAGTTCACCACAGTACTTC. Its protein product is CASSLSVSSPQYF.

The chain combines TRBV9 with TRBJ2-7; D possibly uses TRBD1 or TRBD2 (5 bases each). The CDR3 is 16 amino acids. V lost 4 bases and J lost 2, with 19 bases in between. Per the germline V gene, CDR1 is SGDLS and CDR2 is YYNGEE. The CDR3: CASSPQDGTVPYEQYF. CDR3 nucleotide sequence: TGTGCCAGCAGCCCACAAGACGGGACGGTACCCTACGAGCAGTACTTC. Full variable domain (rest looked up from reference TRBV9 and TRBJ2-7): DSGVTQTPKHLITATGQRVTLRCSPRSGDLSVYWYQQSLDQGLQFLIQYYNGEERAKGNILERFSAQQFPDLHSELNLSSLELGDSALYFCASSPQDGTVPYEQYFGPGTRLTVT.

This rearrangement joins TRBV6-1 to TRBJ1-1; unclear D gene. This CDR3 comprises 14 residues. Deletions cut 2 bases from V and 2 bases from J, with 9 bases between. Germline CDR1 reads MNHNS; CDR2 reads SASEGT. This CDR3 reads CASSESRVNTEAFF. CDR3 DNA: TGTGCCAGCAGTGAATCACGGGTTAACACTGAAGCTTTCTTT.